Shown below are 2 T cell receptor beta chains from a single sample sequenced in a study of beta chain features in type 1 diabetes. The authors reverse transcribed all of the isolated RNA, so sequencing captured expressed TCRB transcripts. The protocol was immunoSEQ multiplex PCR, while the TCRdb copy is restricted to in-frame clones and leaves out a portion. The sample yields 250,000 to 350,000 clones, roughly 15% seen once. Sequencing was performed on central memory CD4+ T cells from blood. The receptors originated from a man aged 30 to 39 in good health.

In its sample, this clone was seen a few times. This sequence joins TRBV11-2 and TRBJ2-3; 9 bases agree with TRBD2. CDR3 length: 14 residues. The J segment lost 6 bases and the V segment lost 4 bases, leaving 5 bases of the junction unmatched. Germline assignment: CDR1 SGHAT and CDR2 FQNNGV. The CDR3 DNA reads as TGTGCCAGCAGCTCCGGGACTAGCAAGGATACGCAGTATTTT. Amino acid sequence: CASSSGTSKDTQYF.

This clone was counted a few times. J is TRBJ2-6 and V is TRBV4-1, with D unresolved. The CDR3 runs to 15 residues. Trimming shortened V by 1 base and J by 2 bases, and 6 bases separated the two germline ends. Germline V gene lookup returns CDR1 MGHRA and CDR2 YSYEKL. The CDR3 spells CASSQGLPGANVLTF. The CDR3 DNA follows: TGCGCCAGCAGCCAAGGCCTCCCTGGGGCCAACGTCCTGACTTTC.